These T cell receptor beta chains were read from a single sample in a study of cytomegalovirus exposure and HLA in healthy donors. TCRdb keeps only in-frame clones here, not all; method: immunoSEQ multiplex PCR. The sample lists roughly 120,000 clones, approximately 80% occurring once. The sequenced sample consisted of PBMCs. These receptors were collected from a male donor in good health and CMV-seropositive. Each CDR3 is given with its conserved first and last residue. Fields, in order: CDR3 protein, J gene, clone size, V gene. Clone size is not always given. Where it is, it says once, few, many or a class for expanded clones.

cdr3_aa: CATHRDKTNTGELFF; j_call: TRBJ2-2; clone_size: -; v_call: TRBV18
cdr3_aa: CASSLDGGATYEQYF; j_call: TRBJ2-7; clone_size: -; v_call: TRBV7-2
cdr3_aa: CASSVGLAGEEGEQFF; j_call: TRBJ2-1; clone_size: -; v_call: TRBV5-4
cdr3_aa: CASSIDPGTANYGYTF; j_call: TRBJ1-2; clone_size: -; v_call: TRBV19
cdr3_aa: CASTFNSATNEKLFF; j_call: TRBJ1-4; clone_size: -; v_call: TRBV5-1
cdr3_aa: CASSFGADEQYF; j_call: TRBJ2-7; clone_size: once; v_call: TRBV5-1
cdr3_aa: CASRKTGVGQPQHF; j_call: TRBJ1-5; clone_size: -; v_call: TRBV6-5
cdr3_aa: CASSFWSRGENNEQFF; j_call: TRBJ2-1; clone_size: -; v_call: TRBV11-2
cdr3_aa: CASIRGGIGNTIYF; j_call: TRBJ1-3; clone_size: -; v_call: TRBV6-1
cdr3_aa: CASSSGTSVGEQYF; j_call: TRBJ2-5; clone_size: -; v_call: TRBV11-2
cdr3_aa: CASSLIQGSSYEQYF; j_call: TRBJ2-7; clone_size: -; v_call: TRBV13
cdr3_aa: CASSHRGRGETQYF; j_call: TRBJ2-5; clone_size: -; v_call: TRBV27
cdr3_aa: CASSDLLASYNEQFF; j_call: TRBJ2-1; clone_size: -; v_call: TRBV25-1
cdr3_aa: CASSFGAPGETQYF; j_call: TRBJ2-5; clone_size: -; v_call: TRBV5-1
cdr3_aa: CASSLDGTGVSIGVLTF; j_call: TRBJ2-6; clone_size: -; v_call: TRBV7-2
cdr3_aa: CASSKTSGALLAKNSQYF; j_call: TRBJ2-4; clone_size: -; v_call: TRBV11-2
cdr3_aa: CASSSTSVLTGELFF; j_call: TRBJ2-2; clone_size: -; v_call: TRBV5-1
cdr3_aa: CASSLGQGEQPQHF; j_call: TRBJ1-5; clone_size: -; v_call: TRBV7-2
cdr3_aa: CASSPTGSDGYTF; j_call: TRBJ1-2; clone_size: once; v_call: TRBV28
cdr3_aa: CASSGVDRLSGNTIYF; j_call: TRBJ1-3; clone_size: -; v_call: TRBV10-2
cdr3_aa: CASSYSPSGRGGEQFF; j_call: TRBJ2-1; clone_size: few; v_call: TRBV6-5
cdr3_aa: CASSPQGLADTDTQYF; j_call: TRBJ2-3; clone_size: -; v_call: TRBV5-4